The next 11 T cell receptor beta chains were all read from a single sample in a study of blood T cell repertoires in COVID-19. The repertoire was sequenced with immunoSEQ multiplex PCR; TCRdb's copy has only in-frame clones and lacks some. The sample consists of 250,000 to 300,000 clones, 80% to 90% of them appearing once. The specimen was PBMCs or T cells enriched from blood (not recorded which). The source of these receptors is a man younger than 40 with acute COVID-19.

This sequence joins TRBV18 and TRBJ2-3; D is unclear. CDR3 size: 14 residues. Germline assignment: CDR1 KGHSH and CDR2 LQKENI. Trimming took off 4 bases at V and 4 bases at J, with 12 bases between the two ends. The CDR3 reads CASSHRRVPDTQYF. The CDR3 DNA reads TGTGCCAGCTCACACCGACGGGTACCAGATACGCAGTATTTT.

This clone was seen more than once but under ten times. This CDR3 is CSFRRTRIEQFF. The CDR3 nucleotides are TGCAGCTTCCGTCGGACTAGAATTGAGCAGTTCTTC. The chain uses TRBV29-1 and TRBJ2-1, with 7 bases aligning to TRBD2. The CDR3 extends over 12 amino acids. The germline gives CDR1 SQVTM, CDR2 ANQGSEA. Germline trimming cut 8 bases from V and 9 bases from J; bases unmatched to any gene: 10.

This clone has just a few counts. The rearrangement links TRBV4-1 to TRBJ1-5; 7 nucleotides line up with TRBD1. The CDR3 runs to 16 residues. Germline CDR1 and CDR2: MGHRA and YSYEKL. V trimming: 0 bases; J trimming: 2 bases; junction bases outside the gene matches: 4. CDR3 DNA: TGCGCCAGCAGCCAAGATATCGGACAGGGCAATCAGCCCCAGCATTTT. It specifies CASSQDIGQGNQPQHF.

The V call is TRBV5-4, the J call TRBJ1-1; D might be TRBD1 (6 bases). CDR3 size: 13 residues. Germline-derived CDR1 and CDR2 are SGHNT and YYREEE (reference sequence). V was clipped by 2 bases and J by 3 bases, with 8 bases between them. The CDR3 here is CASSFRQDTEAFF. The CDR3 nucleotides read TGTGCCAGCAGCTTCAGACAGGACACTGAAGCTTTCTTT.

The chain joins TRBV11-3 to TRBJ2-3; 8 bases map to TRBD2. Germline assignment: CDR1 SGHNT and CDR2 YENEEA. The trim removed 4 bases at V and 2 bases at J, leaving 8 bases unmatched. The CDR3 length is 16 residues. CDR3 amino acids: CASSYLSGGITDTQYF. The DNA of the CDR3 is TGTGCCAGCAGCTACCTCAGCGGGGGTATCACAGATACGCAGTATTTT.

This clone was seen once. The chain couples TRBV7-8 to TRBJ1-1; TRBD1 matches 8 bases. Per germline, CDR1 SGHVS and CDR2 FQNEAQ. This CDR3 has 15 residues. The ends lost 5 bases at V and 3 bases at J; junction bases unmatched: 8. CDR3 residues: CASSRDRGAYTEAFF. CDR3 in DNA: TGTGCCAGCAGCCGCGACAGGGGCGCTTACACTGAAGCTTTCTTT.

The V gene is TRBV28, the J gene TRBJ1-1; the D gene is possibly TRBD1 (6 bases). Trimming pared 6 bases from V and 2 bases from J, leaving 16 bases between. The CDR3 extends over 15 amino acids. Germline CDR1 and CDR2: MDHEN and SYDVKM. The CDR3 loop reads CASSSSGTTNTEAFF. CDR3 in DNA: TGTGCCAGCAGCTCCTCCGGGACAACTAACACTGAAGCTTTCTTT. Together with reference TRBV28 and TRBJ1-1, the CDR3 gives the full variable domain: DVKVTQSSRYLVKRTGEKVFLECVQDMDHENMFWYRQDPGLGLRLIYFSYDVKMKEKGDIPEGYSVSREKKERFSLILESASTNQTSMYLCASSSSGTTNTEAFFGQGTRLTVV.

The chain employs TRBV24-1 and TRBJ1-3; D remains ambiguous. Looked up from germline, CDR1 is KGHDR and CDR2 is SFDVKD. V lost 3 bases, J lost 0 bases, and 14 bases lay in between. The CDR3 extends over 17 amino acids. This chain's CDR3 is CATSDPRFTSSGNTIYF. Written as DNA, the CDR3 is TGTGCCACCAGTGATCCCCGGTTTACGAGCTCTGGAAACACCATATATTTT.

The V call is TRBV28, the J call TRBJ2-3; D is unclear. Per the germline V gene, CDR1 is MDHEN and CDR2 is SYDVKM. The CDR3 consists of 14 residues. Trimming cost V 2 bases and J 0 bases, with 6 bases left between them. CDR3 protein: CASSLQTSTDTQYF. The CDR3 DNA sequence: TGTGCCAGCAGTTTACAGACTAGCACAGATACGCAGTATTTT.

V usage is TRBV2 and J usage is TRBJ2-7, with D possibly TRBD1 on 5 matching bases. V dropped 8 bases and J dropped 5 bases, with 13 bases sitting between them. This CDR3 has 12 residues. The germline V gene has CDR1 SNHLY and CDR2 FYNNEI. The CDR3 DNA reads TGTGCCAGCCGGTTGGGGCTGGACGAGCAGTACGTC. It is translated as CASRLGLDEQYV.

The gene calls are TRBV5-1 and TRBJ1-5; 9 bases align to TRBD1. The germline V gene has CDR1 SGHRS and CDR2 YFSETQ. The CDR3 consists of 15 residues. V trimming: 6 bases; J trimming: 2 bases; junction bases outside the gene matches: 6. Here the CDR3 DNA reads TGCGCCAGCATCGGGGACAGGGTTGGCAATCAGCCCCAGCATTTT. This sequence encodes CASIGDRVGNQPQHF.